The table lists the clone carrying this T cell receptor (beta chain) with many counts. Its antigen is unknown. The data derive from a study of early T cells in non-severe SARS-CoV-2 infection. For the study at large: The authors sequenced bulk RNA from unsorted whole blood, leaving chains unpaired. General study results and limits: Matching results from VDJdb favored anti-spike CD8 responses, leaving private and CD4 specificities undetected.

CDR1 and CDR2 from the germline V gene are WSHSY and SAAADI. Trimming took 2 bases from V and 7 from J, leaving 5 bases between them. There are 12 residues in the CDR3. Unique molecular identifiers tagged individual cDNA molecules. Using its own MiXCR run on the 5' RACE reads, TCRdb lists one record per CDR3 protein. Of about 69,000 distinct CDR3 sequences in the sample, approximately 9.5% are singletons; the top ten hold 5.9%. The specimen sequenced was whole blood. The sequence was obtained from an adult who was a healthcare worker with PCR-confirmed SARS-CoV-2 infection or an uninfected control (not recorded which). This chain links TRBV10-2 with TRBJ2-2, with D possibly being TRBD2 (5 bases). The chain's CDR3 is CASSEGGGELFF. DNA for the CDR3: TGCGCCAGCAGTGAGGGAGGCGGGGAGCTGTTTTTT.